These 14 T cell receptor beta chains share one sample of origin, sequenced in a study of CD8+ T cells in alopecia areata. RNA extraction and reverse transcription yielded cDNA as sequencing template. Profiled with immunoSEQ multiplex PCR; TCRdb holds only in-frame clones, not every one. The table has some 200,000 clones, roughly three fifths seen once; the top ten hold approximately 3.4%. The treatment: oral pan-JAK inhibitor, 5-10 mg twice daily. This specimen consisted of CD4+ T cells sorted from blood, obtained at week 4, from a patient treated with tofacitinib. These receptors originate from a human donor with alopecia areata.

V gene TRBV30 combines with J gene TRBJ1-6; D not certain. Per the germline V gene, CDR1 is GTSNPN and CDR2 is SVGIG (reference sequence). V was clipped by 1 base and J by 10 bases, with 8 bases between them. There are 12 residues in the CDR3. This CDR3 is CAWSEKVSPLHF. The CDR3 region has the DNA TGTGCCTGGAGTGAGAAGGTATCACCCCTCCACTTT.

This chain connects TRBV7-6 to TRBJ1-5, with D perhaps matching TRBD1 (5 bases). Germline V gene data show CDR1 as SGHVS and CDR2 as FNYEAQ. This CDR3 comprises 16 residues. The V end was cut by 1 base, the J end by 1 base, with 11 bases between. The CDR3 sequence: CASSLDGGLSNQPQHF. CDR3 DNA sequence: TGTGCCAGCAGCTTAGACGGGGGTCTAAGCAATCAGCCCCAGCATTTT.

The chain couples TRBV30 to TRBJ1-1; D not certain. Trimming removed 5 bases from V and 1 base from J, with 8 bases in between. The CDR3 extends over 12 amino acids. The germline gives CDR1 GTSNPN, CDR2 SVGIG (reference sequence). The CDR3 nucleotides read TGTGCCTGGGAAAGAAGGAACACTGAAGCTTTCTTT. Translation: CAWERRNTEAFF.

In this sample, this clone turned up once. The V gene is TRBV2, the J gene TRBJ1-1, with D perhaps TRBD1 (5 bases). The CDR3 has 15 amino acids. Germline assignment: CDR1 SNHLY and CDR2 FYNNEI. V gave up 6 bases and J gave up 1 base, with 15 bases separating them. In DNA, the CDR3 is TGTGCCAGCAGACCCCCAGGGACGGGGAACACTGAAGCTTTCTTT. Its translation: CASRPPGTGNTEAFF.

The rearrangement links TRBV5-4 to TRBJ1-1, with D possibly being TRBD1 (5 bases). CDR3 length: 18 amino acids. Trimming removed 0 bases at V and 0 bases at J, with 18 bases between. The germline CDR1 and CDR2 sequences are SGHNT and YYREEE (reference sequence). The CDR3 nucleotides are TGTGCCAGCAGCTTGGGGGGCAGCCTACTTACCATGAACACTGAAGCTTTCTTT. Its translation: CASSLGGSLLTMNTEAFF.

This chain joins TRBV6-5 and TRBJ2-2; D not resolved. CDR1 and CDR2 (germline): MNHEY, SVGAGI. Between the trimmed V and J ends, which lost 5 bases and 0 bases, there was a span of 7 bases. The CDR3 loop spans 14 amino acids. The CDR3 DNA reads as TGTGCCAGCAGTCTCAGTGCGAACACCGGGGAGCTGTTTTTT. Protein product: CASSLSANTGELFF.

The genes are TRBV6-8 and TRBJ2-1; TRBD2 is a possible D gene (6 bases). CDR3 size: 15 residues. The germline CDR1 and CDR2 sequences are MNHGY and SAAAGT. With 7 bases removed from V and 8 bases from J, the gap between germline ends came to 21 bases. The chain's CDR3 is CASTRDTTWGDEQFF. The CDR3 DNA reads TGTGCCAGCACGCGGGATACTACCTGGGGCGATGAGCAGTTCTTC.

This chain joins TRBV15 and TRBJ2-4, with D possibly being TRBD2 (6 bases). Trimming cost V 1 base and J 3 bases, with 13 bases left between them. CDR3 length: 16 residues. Germline CDR1 reads LNHNV; CDR2 reads YYDKDF (reference sequence). In nucleotides, the CDR3 is TGTGCCACCAGCAGAGTGGGGTCGGGGGTCAAAAACATTCAGTACTTC. Encoded protein: CATSRVGSGVKNIQYF. Based on the CDR3 plus reference TRBV15 and TRBJ2-4, the full variable domain is DAMVIQNPRYQVTQFGKPVTLSCSQTLNHNVMYWYQQKSSQAPKLLFHYYDKDFNNEADTPDNFQSRRPNTSFCFLDIRSPGLGDTAMYLCATSRVGSGVKNIQYFGAGTRLSVL.

This chain links TRBV7-3 with TRBJ2-5; D remains unclear. This CDR3 is 15 amino acids long. V gave up 4 bases and J gave up 3 bases, with 15 bases separating them. Germline V gene lookup returns CDR1 SGHTA and CDR2 FQGTGA. In DNA, the CDR3 is TGTGCCAGCAGCTCATCCTCGGGTAGCAAAGAGACCCAGTACTTC. As protein: CASSSSSGSKETQYF.

The V and J genes are TRBV28 and TRBJ1-6; possible D gene TRBD1, 6 bases. V was pared by 5 bases and J by 9 bases, with 17 bases between. Looked up from germline, CDR1 is MDHEN and CDR2 is SYDVKM. The CDR3 totals 15 residues. DNA of the CDR3: TGTGCCAGCAGTGTCCTCGCGGGGGCGGTTTCACCCCTCCACTTT. The encoded protein is CASSVLAGAVSPLHF.

This chain connects TRBV5-1 to TRBJ2-1; the match to TRBD1 covers 7 bases. The germline V gene encodes CDR1 SGHRS and CDR2 YFSETQ. This CDR3 spans 15 amino acids. The V and J ends lost 4 bases and 3 bases, in that order; junction bases with no gene match: 7. CDR3 in amino acids: CASSGTGVVYNEQFF. The CDR3 nucleotides are TGCGCCAGCAGCGGAACAGGGGTTGTCTACAATGAGCAGTTCTTC. The whole variable domain, remainder taken from reference TRBV5-1 and TRBJ2-1, is KAGVTQTPRYLIKTRGQQVTLSCSPISGHRSVSWYQQTPGQGLQFLFEYFSETQRNKGNFPGRFSGRQFSNSRSEMNVSTLELGDSALYLCASSGTGVVYNEQFFGPGTRLTVL.

The chain combines TRBV6-5 with TRBJ2-7; 10 positions match TRBD1. The V segment lost 6 bases and the J segment 0 bases; nucleotides outside the gene matches: 2. The CDR3 totals 14 residues. Germline values: CDR1 MNHEY, CDR2 SVGAGI. CDR3 sequence: CASRGQGHSYEQYF. CDR3 nucleotide sequence: TGTGCCAGCAGGGGACAGGGGCACTCCTACGAGCAGTACTTC.

This clone was picked up a small number of times. V and J are TRBV6-5 and TRBJ2-1; 8 nucleotides agree with TRBD1. CDR3 size: 13 residues. Trimming removed 4 bases from V and 6 bases from J; junction bases left unmatched: 2. Germline loops: CDR1 MNHEY, CDR2 SVGAGI. CDR3: CASSSGTGNEQFF. CDR3 nucleotides: TGTGCCAGCAGTTCTGGGACAGGCAATGAGCAGTTCTTC.

The J gene is TRBJ1-6, the V gene TRBV7-9; a possible D gene is TRBD1 (5 bases). The CDR3 runs 16 residues. The V end was cut by 2 bases, the J end by 9 bases, with 17 bases between. CDR1 is SEHNR and CDR2 is FQNEAQ in the germline V gene (reference sequence). In DNA, the CDR3 is TGTGCCAGCAGCTTAATTGGGGGAAGAGGAAGTTCACCCCTCCACTTT. It yields the protein CASSLIGGRGSSPLHF.